The clone carrying this TCR beta chain occurred a few times. Clones were read by immunoSEQ multiplex PCR, and TCRdb kept only the in-frame ones, dropping some. The table includes a few hundred thousand clones, around 89% detected once. Losses at the gene ends were 6 bases for V and 0 bases for J; bases not matched to a gene: 6. This CDR3 spans 14 amino acids. Germline loops: CDR1 SQVTM, CDR2 ANQGSEA. This record belongs to a study of blood T cell repertoires in COVID-19. This rearrangement joins TRBV29-1 to TRBJ2-7; 9 nucleotides align to TRBD2. The source material was peripheral blood. The TCR comes from a woman aged 50 to 65 with active or convalescent COVID-19. The CDR3 is CSVSTSGSSYEQYF. As DNA, the CDR3 is TGCAGCGTGTCGACTAGCGGAAGCTCCTACGAGCAGTACTTC.